This entry is about one T cell receptor beta chain. V gave up 6 bases and J gave up 7 bases; unmatched junction bases: 8. Germline V gene sequence: CDR1 SQVTM, CDR2 ANQGSEA. The CDR3 sequence is 13 residues long. Clinical history as reported by participants underpinned cohort assignment. Symptom resolution, clearance, or two negative PCRs marked donors in Cohort 3 as recovered. The sample comes from a study of blood T cell repertoires in COVID-19. Study details: Samples taken during acute and convalescent COVID-19 were collected in the United States, Italy and Spain.

Under the authors' procedure: Amplifying reference gene primers gave estimates of nucleated cell counts. Sequenced by immunoSEQ multiplex PCR; TCRdb stores in-frame clones only, minus some. V, J and clone size derive from that table, while D and trimming were established from the DNA sequence. The data show about 360,000 clones, about 87% seen once. V is TRBV29-1 and J is TRBJ1-4; 7 nucleotides align to TRBD1. Sequences were obtained from PBMCs or T cells enriched from blood (not recorded which). This sequence was found in a man aged 25 to 40 who had recovered from COVID-19. CDR3 sequence reads: CSVGTAMGEKLFF. DNA of the CDR3: TGCAGCGTAGGGACAGCCATGGGTGAAAAACTGTTTTTT.